Below, 18 T cell receptor beta chains from the same sample are listed, as sequenced in a study of T cells in localized non-small cell lung cancer. The assay was immunoSEQ multiplex PCR, and TCRdb's table has in-frame clones only and misses some. Of about 23,000 clones listed, 90% were seen once; the top ten hold roughly 7.2%. The material was peripheral blood, obtained before any cancer treatment. The receptors stem from a woman aged 40-70 years with stage I lung adenocarcinoma.

To note about this clone: Lacking the conserved final phenylalanine or tryptophan, this CDR3 likely reflects a read error. The chain's CDR3 is CASSLDPVLAKNIQYL. The CDR3 nucleotides are TGTGCCAGCAGCTTAGACCCGGTTCTAGCCAAAAACATTCAGTACTTA. V gene TRBV7-8 combines with J gene TRBJ2-4, with D hard to call. CDR1 SGHVS and CDR2 FQNEAQ come from the germline V gene. This CDR3 region has 16 residues. Trimming took 1 base from V and 0 from J, leaving 10 bases between them.

V and J are TRBV13 and TRBJ1-1; no clear D gene. The germline V gene encodes CDR1 PRHDT and CDR2 FYEKMQ (reference sequence). The CDR3 loop spans 11 amino acids. Trimming removed 6 bases from V and 5 bases from J, with 7 bases in between. Written as DNA, the CDR3 is TGTGCCAGCAGATTGGTAACTGAAGCTTTCTTT. As protein: CASRLVTEAFF.

The rearrangement uses TRBV6-4 and TRBJ2-1, with no clear D. CDR1 MRHNA and CDR2 SNTAGT come from the germline V gene. Trimming stripped 0 bases from V and 4 bases from J, with 13 bases between. The CDR3 length is 16 residues. The CDR3 protein is CASSDSGLNPYNEQFF. The CDR3, as DNA: TGTGCCAGCAGTGACTCGGGTCTCAATCCTTACAATGAGCAGTTCTTC.

The V and J genes are TRBV7-2 and TRBJ2-7; a weak D match, TRBD2 (6 bases). Germline V lookup: CDR1 SGHTA, CDR2 FQGNSA. The CDR3 extends over 14 amino acids. The V and J ends lost 1 base and 2 bases respectively, with 9 bases between them. CDR3 nucleotides: TGTGCCAGCAGCTTAGGCGGGGCGACCTACGAGCAGTACTTC. Translation gives CASSLGGATYEQYF.

The chain employs TRBV9 and TRBJ1-2, with TRBD1 identical over 7 bases. V lost 4 bases and J lost 2; bases outside the gene matches: 2. The CDR3 length is 13 residues. CDR1 is SGDLS, CDR2 YYNGEE, per germline. CDR3 coding DNA: TGTGCCAGCAGCCCGGGACAGAACTATGGCTACACCTTC. Encoded protein: CASSPGQNYGYTF.

The chain has TRBV7-2 and TRBJ2-3; 11 bases fit TRBD2. Germline V gene data show CDR1 as SGHTA and CDR2 as FQGNSA. J lost 7 bases, V lost 0 bases, and 3 bases had no gene match. CDR3 length: 15 amino acids. The CDR3 bases are TGTGCCAGCAGCTTAGCGGGGACTAGCGGACATACGCAGTATTTT. Translation: CASSLAGTSGHTQYF.

In DNA form, the CDR3 reads TGTGCCAGCTCACCAGGGGTAGCGGGAGCATATACGCAGTATTTT. Translation: CASSPGVAGAYTQYF. The chain is built from TRBV18 and TRBJ2-3; 9 bases map to TRBD2. The CDR3 runs to 15 residues. Trimming at V came to 2 bases and at J to 7 bases, leaving 7 bases not matched to a gene. CDR1 and CDR2 from the germline V gene are KGHSH and LQKENI.

The DNA of the CDR3 is TGTGCCAGCAGTAGCAGGGGGGAGGAGACCCAGTACTTC. Translated: CASSSRGEETQYF. V gene TRBV27 combines with J gene TRBJ2-5; D perhaps matches TRBD1 (7 bases). The CDR3 is made up of 13 amino acids. Germline lookup yields CDR1 MNHEY and CDR2 SMNVEV (reference sequence). Trimming took 5 bases from V and 5 from J, leaving 12 bases between them.

In this sample, this clone turned up once. The CDR3 DNA reads TGTGCCAGCAGCTTCATCACAGATACGCAGTATTTT. It codes for CASSFITDTQYF. The chain recombines TRBV5-4 with TRBJ2-3; D is unresolved. The CDR3 sequence is 12 residues long. V was clipped by 2 bases and J by 2 bases, with 3 bases between them. The V gene's germline CDR1 is SGHNT and CDR2 YYREEE (reference sequence).

J is TRBJ2-5 and V is TRBV11-1; the D is unclear. Looked up from germline, CDR1 is SGHAT and CDR2 is FQDESV (reference sequence). The ends were cut back, 5 bases at V and 3 bases at J, with 10 bases in the middle. This CDR3 has 13 amino acids. CDR3 residues: CASSGWPEETQYF. In DNA form, the CDR3 reads TGTGCCAGCAGCGGCTGGCCGGAAGAGACCCAGTACTTC.

In its sample, this clone was seen a few times. The genes are TRBV27 and TRBJ2-7; perhaps TRBD1 as D (5 bases). Germline CDR1 reads MNHEY; CDR2 reads SMNVEV (reference sequence). This CDR3 is built from 14 residues. V gave up 3 bases and J gave up 3 bases, with 12 bases separating them. In DNA, the CDR3 is TGTGCCAGCAGTTTTCGCAGGGATAGCTACGAGCAGTACTTC. Translating it yields CASSFRRDSYEQYF.

The chain is built from TRBV19 and TRBJ2-7; tentatively, D is TRBD2 (7 bases). V lost 6 bases, J lost 2 bases, and 14 bases lay in between. CDR3 length: 14 amino acids. Germline values: CDR1 LNHDA, CDR2 SQIVND (reference sequence). This CDR3 reads CASSRGGGTYEQYF. CDR3 coding DNA: TGTGCCAGTAGCAGGGGAGGGGGGACCTACGAGCAGTACTTC.

This rearrangement joins TRBV18 to TRBJ2-5; 9 bases fit TRBD2. V lost 3 bases to trimming and J lost 5 bases; unmatched junction nucleotides: 7. Germline V gene data show CDR1 as KGHSH and CDR2 as LQKENI. The CDR3 contains 15 residues. The CDR3 is CASSPKLAGEETQYF. The CDR3 nucleotides read TGTGCCAGCTCACCGAAACTAGCGGGTGAGGAGACCCAGTACTTC.

This clone showed up just once. The J gene is TRBJ2-7, the V gene TRBV27; maybe TRBD1 (5 bases). V gave up 2 bases and J gave up 3 bases, with 11 bases separating them. This CDR3 spans 14 amino acids. CDR1 is MNHEY, CDR2 SMNVEV, per germline (reference sequence). The CDR3 DNA is TGTGCCAGCAGTTTAGGCAGGGCAGGCTACGAGCAGTACTTC. Translated: CASSLGRAGYEQYF.

In its sample, this clone was seen a few times. The CDR3 protein is CASSIGRARRATNDEQFF. The CDR3 region has the DNA TGTGCCAGTAGTATAGGAAGGGCTCGCCGGGCTACAAACGATGAGCAGTTCTTC. The gene calls are TRBV19 and TRBJ2-1; D is undetermined. V shed 1 base and J shed 8 bases, with 24 bases lying between them. The CDR3 contains 18 residues. Germline-derived CDR1 and CDR2 are LNHDA and SQIVND (reference sequence). The full variable domain, with the rest looked up from reference TRBV19 and TRBJ2-1, is DGGITQSPKYLFRKEGQNVTLSCEQNLNHDAMYWYRQDPGQGLRLIYYSQIVNDFQKGDIAEGYSVSREKKESFPLTVTSAQKNPTAFYLCASSIGRARRATNDEQFFGPGTRLTVL.

This sequence joins TRBV5-5 and TRBJ2-3, with 7 bases aligning to TRBD1. Trimming at V came to 4 bases and at J to 2 bases, leaving 10 bases not matched to a gene. Germline V CDR1 and CDR2: SGHKS, YYEKEE (reference sequence). CDR3 size: 16 residues. In nucleotides, the CDR3 is TGTGCCAGCAGCATCCGACAGGGTCGGTCCACAGATACGCAGTATTTT. This encodes CASSIRQGRSTDTQYF. Using reference TRBV5-5 and TRBJ2-3 for the parts outside the CDR3, the full variable domain is DAGVTQSPTHLIKTRGQQVTLRCSPISGHKSVSWYQQVLGQGPQFIFQYYEKEERGRGNFPDRFSARQFPNYSSELNVNALLLGDSALYLCASSIRQGRSTDTQYFGPGTRLTVL.

The V call is TRBV4-3, the J call TRBJ1-5; possibly TRBD1 for D (5 bases). V lost 4 bases and J 5 bases, leaving 18 bases between the germline ends. The length of the CDR3 is 16 residues. Germline V gene lookup returns CDR1 LGHNA and CDR2 YSLEER. This chain's CDR3 is CASSPDYGTDYQPQHF. The CDR3, as DNA: TGCGCCAGCAGCCCCGATTACGGGACGGACTATCAGCCCCAGCATTTT.

V gene TRBV28 combines with J gene TRBJ1-2; no clear D. The V gene's germline CDR1 is MDHEN and CDR2 SYDVKM. V shed 5 bases and J shed 7 bases, with 20 bases lying between them. This CDR3 is 15 amino acids long. The CDR3: CASSRRVGRKAGYTF. DNA of the CDR3: TGTGCCAGCAGTAGACGAGTGGGGAGGAAGGCTGGCTACACCTTC.